Presented here are 3 T cell receptor beta chains from one specimen sequenced in a study of blood T cells in healthy people across ages. Using a J-beta primer mix together with a sample-barcoded 5' primer, a second PCR was run for roughly 6 to 11 cycles. TCRdb fed the 5' RACE reads into MiXCR, producing one record per CDR3 protein. The profile covers hundreds of thousands of distinct CDR3 sequences, with under 70% appearing a single time and over 30% taken by the ten largest. The material sequenced was blood. The receptors derive from a man between 60 and 75 years old in good health.

The chain carries TRBV7-9 and TRBJ1-1; no firm D call. CDR1 is SEHNR, CDR2 FQNEAQ, per germline (reference sequence). The CDR3 is 14 residues long. V was trimmed by 6 bases and J by 8 bases, leaving 19 bases between them. The DNA of the CDR3 is TGTGCCAGCAGTCCTAACGTATCCGGACGGGAAGCTTTCTTT. This translates into CASSPNVSGREAFF. The full variable domain, its missing parts supplied by reference TRBV7-9 and TRBJ1-1, is DTGVSQNPRHKITKRGQNVTFRCDPISEHNRLYWYRQTLGQGPEFLTYFQNEAQLEKSRLLSDRFSAERPKGSFSTLEIQRTEQGDSAMYLCASSPNVSGREAFFGQGTRLTVV.

V is TRBV3-1 and J is TRBJ2-2; maybe TRBD1 (5 bases). The CDR3 is 14 residues long. Germline CDR1 reads LGHDT; CDR2 reads YNNKEL (reference sequence). The V end was cut by 7 bases, the J end by 4 bases, with 13 bases between. The CDR3 nucleotides read TGTGCCAGCATCCAGGGTAGAGGCACCGGGGAGCTGTTTTTT. It yields the protein CASIQGRGTGELFF. Full variable domain (remainder filled in from reference TRBV3-1 and TRBJ2-2): DTAVSQTPKYLVTQMGNDKSIKCEQNLGHDTMYWYKQDSKKFLKIMFSYNNKELIINETVPNRFSPKSPDKAHLNLHINSLELGDSAVYFCASIQGRGTGELFFGEGSRLTVL.

The chain joins TRBV7-9 to TRBJ2-1; 8 bases fit TRBD2. Trimming cost V 5 bases and J 8 bases; bases outside gene matches: 11. Germline V gene sequence: CDR1 SEHNR, CDR2 FQNEAQ (reference sequence). CDR3 length equals 15 residues. The CDR3 is CASSPPGGPYHEQFF. The CDR3 DNA reads as TGTGCCAGCAGCCCCCCGGGGGGGCCTTACCATGAGCAGTTCTTC.